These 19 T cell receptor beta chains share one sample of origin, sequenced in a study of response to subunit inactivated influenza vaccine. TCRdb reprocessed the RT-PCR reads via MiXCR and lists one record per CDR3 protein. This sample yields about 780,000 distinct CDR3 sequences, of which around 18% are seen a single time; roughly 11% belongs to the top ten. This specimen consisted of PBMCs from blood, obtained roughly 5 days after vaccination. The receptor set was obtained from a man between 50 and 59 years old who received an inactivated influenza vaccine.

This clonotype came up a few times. DNA for the CDR3: TGTGCCAGCAGTACGCCAGGGAATGGCTACACCTTC. Encoded protein: CASSTPGNGYTF. The chain joins TRBV6-2 or TRBV6-3 to TRBJ1-2; D is possibly TRBD1 (5 bases). Looked up from germline, CDR1 is MNHEY and CDR2 is SVGEGT. V lost 5 bases and J lost 6, with 10 bases in between. The CDR3 sequence is 12 residues long.

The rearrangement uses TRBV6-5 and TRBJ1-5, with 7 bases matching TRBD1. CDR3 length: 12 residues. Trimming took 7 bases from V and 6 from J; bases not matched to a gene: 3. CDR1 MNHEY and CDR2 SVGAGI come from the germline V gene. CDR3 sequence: CASKTGTQPQHF. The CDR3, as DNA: TGTGCCAGCAAGACAGGGACTCAGCCCCAGCATTTT.

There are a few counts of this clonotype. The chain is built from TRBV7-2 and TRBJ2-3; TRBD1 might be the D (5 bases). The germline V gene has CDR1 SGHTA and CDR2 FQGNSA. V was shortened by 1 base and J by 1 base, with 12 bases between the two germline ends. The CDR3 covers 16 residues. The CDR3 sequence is CASSLGLGARTDTQYF. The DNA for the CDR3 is TGTGCCAGCAGCTTAGGACTTGGGGCTCGCACAGATACGCAGTATTTT.

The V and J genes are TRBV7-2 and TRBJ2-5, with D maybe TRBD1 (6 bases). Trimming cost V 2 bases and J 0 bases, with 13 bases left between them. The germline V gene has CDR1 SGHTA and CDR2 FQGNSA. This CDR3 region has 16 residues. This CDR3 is CASSLRTAPYQETQYF. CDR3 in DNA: TGTGCCAGCAGCTTAAGGACAGCCCCGTACCAAGAGACCCAGTACTTC. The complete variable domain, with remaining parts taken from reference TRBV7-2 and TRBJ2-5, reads GAGVSQSPSNKVTEKGKDVELRCDPISGHTALYWYRQSLGQGLEFLIYFQGNSAPDKSGLPSDRFSAERTGGSVSTLTIQRTQQEDSAVYLCASSLRTAPYQETQYFGPGTRLLVL.

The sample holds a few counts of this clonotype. CDR3: CASSEEVEQYF. Written as DNA, the CDR3 is TGTGCCAGCAGTGAAGAAGTCGAGCAGTACTTC. The chain employs TRBV2 and TRBJ2-7, with D uncertain. V was clipped by 1 base and J by 6 bases, with 4 bases between them. Germline V CDR1 and CDR2: SNHLY, FYNNEI. The CDR3 has 11 amino acids.

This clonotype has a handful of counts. The CDR3 region has the DNA TGTGCCAGCAGTGAATCTCCGACAGGGAACACCGGGGAGCTGTTTTTT. Translated, it gives CASSESPTGNTGELFF. The chain employs TRBV25-1 and TRBJ2-2, with D possibly matching TRBD1 (6 bases). The CDR3 runs to 16 residues. Trimming took off 1 base at V and 1 base at J, with 10 bases between the two ends. Germline V lookup: CDR1 MGHDK, CDR2 SYGVNS.

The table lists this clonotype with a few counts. CDR3 nucleotide sequence: TGCAGTGCTAGAGATGACAGGGTCACAGATACGCAGTATTTT. It codes for CSARDDRVTDTQYF. This chain connects TRBV20-1 to TRBJ2-3, with 7 bases matching TRBD1. J lost 2 bases, V lost 0 bases, and 2 bases had no gene match. Germline V gene data show CDR1 as DFQATT and CDR2 as SNEGSKA (reference sequence). The CDR3 runs 14 residues.

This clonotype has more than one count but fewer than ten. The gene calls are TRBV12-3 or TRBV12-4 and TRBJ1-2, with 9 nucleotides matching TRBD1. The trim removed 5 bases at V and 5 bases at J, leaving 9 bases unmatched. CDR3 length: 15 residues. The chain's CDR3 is CASSPLLGQGYGYTF. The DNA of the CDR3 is TGTGCCAGCAGTCCGCTTTTGGGACAGGGTTATGGCTACACCTTC.

The CDR3 DNA reads TGTGCCAGCAGCGAATCCGGGACAGTGAACACTGAAGCTTTCTTT. As protein: CASSESGTVNTEAFF. This chain joins TRBV7-6 and TRBJ1-1, with TRBD1 matching 7 bases. This CDR3 is 15 amino acids long. Trimming cost V 5 bases and J 0 bases; bases outside gene matches: 6. CDR1 and CDR2 from the germline V gene are SGHVS and FNYEAQ. The full variable domain, rest sourced from reference TRBV7-6 and TRBJ1-1, is GAGVSQSPRYKVTKRGQDVALRCDPISGHVSLYWYRQALGQGPEFLTYFNYEAQQDKSGLPNDRFSAERPEGSISTLTIQRTEQRDSAMYRCASSESGTVNTEAFFGQGTRLTVV.

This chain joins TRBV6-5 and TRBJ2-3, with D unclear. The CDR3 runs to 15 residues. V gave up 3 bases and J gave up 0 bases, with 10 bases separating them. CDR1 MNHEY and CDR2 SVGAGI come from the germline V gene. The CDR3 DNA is TGTGCCAGCAGTTATACGGTCCTTAGCACAGATACGCAGTATTTT. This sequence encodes CASSYTVLSTDTQYF.

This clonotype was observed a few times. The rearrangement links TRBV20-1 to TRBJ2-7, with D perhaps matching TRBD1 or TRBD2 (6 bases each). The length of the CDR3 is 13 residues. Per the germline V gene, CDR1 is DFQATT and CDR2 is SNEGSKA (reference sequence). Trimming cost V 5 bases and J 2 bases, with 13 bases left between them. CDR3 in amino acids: CSASEGVPYEQYF. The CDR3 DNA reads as TGCAGTGCTTCGGAGGGGGTTCCCTACGAGCAGTACTTC.

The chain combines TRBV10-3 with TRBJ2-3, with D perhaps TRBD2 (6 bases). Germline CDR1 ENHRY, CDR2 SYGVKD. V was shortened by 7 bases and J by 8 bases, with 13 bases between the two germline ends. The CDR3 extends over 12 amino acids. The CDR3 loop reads CAITASVVTQYF. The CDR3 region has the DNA TGTGCCATCACTGCTAGCGTTGTTACGCAGTATTTT.

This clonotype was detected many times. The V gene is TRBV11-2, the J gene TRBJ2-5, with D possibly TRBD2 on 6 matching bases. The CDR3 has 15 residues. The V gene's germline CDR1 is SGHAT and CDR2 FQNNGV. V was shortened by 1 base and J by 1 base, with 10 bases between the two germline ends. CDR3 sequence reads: CASSLGGTTQETQYF. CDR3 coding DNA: TGTGCCAGCAGCTTAGGCGGGACCACCCAAGAGACCCAGTACTTC. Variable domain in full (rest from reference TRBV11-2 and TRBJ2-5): EAGVAQSPRYKIIEKRQSVAFWCNPISGHATLYWYQQILGQGPKLLIQFQNNGVVDDSQLPKDRFSAERLKGVDSTLKIQPAKLEDSAVYLCASSLGGTTQETQYFGPGTRLLVL.

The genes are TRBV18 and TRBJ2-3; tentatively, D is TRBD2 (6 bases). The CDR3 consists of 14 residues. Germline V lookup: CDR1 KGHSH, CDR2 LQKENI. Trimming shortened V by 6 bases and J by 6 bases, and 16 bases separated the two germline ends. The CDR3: CASSRRGLGDTQYF. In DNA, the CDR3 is TGTGCCAGCTCTCGACGGGGACTCGGGGATACGCAGTATTTT.

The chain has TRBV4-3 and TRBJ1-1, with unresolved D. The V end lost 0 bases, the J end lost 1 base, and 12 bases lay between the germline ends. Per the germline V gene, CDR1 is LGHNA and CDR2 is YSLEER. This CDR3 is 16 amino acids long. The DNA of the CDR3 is TGCGCCAGCAGCCAAGATTCTGGCAGGAGGAACACTGAAGCTTTCTTT. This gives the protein CASSQDSGRRNTEAFF.

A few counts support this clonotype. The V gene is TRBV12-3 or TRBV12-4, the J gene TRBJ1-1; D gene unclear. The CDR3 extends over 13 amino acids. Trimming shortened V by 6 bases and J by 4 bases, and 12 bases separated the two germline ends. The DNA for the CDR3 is TGTGCCAGCAGCTCACGGAGGGCCACTGAAGCTTTCTTT. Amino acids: CASSSRRATEAFF.

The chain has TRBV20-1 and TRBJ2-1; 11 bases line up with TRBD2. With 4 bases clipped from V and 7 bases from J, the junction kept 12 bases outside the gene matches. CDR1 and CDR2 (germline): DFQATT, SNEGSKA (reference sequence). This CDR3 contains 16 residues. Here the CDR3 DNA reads TGCAGTGCTAAGCCGCCACTAGCGGGAGTTAGGAATGAGCAGTTCTTC. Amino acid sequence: CSAKPPLAGVRNEQFF.

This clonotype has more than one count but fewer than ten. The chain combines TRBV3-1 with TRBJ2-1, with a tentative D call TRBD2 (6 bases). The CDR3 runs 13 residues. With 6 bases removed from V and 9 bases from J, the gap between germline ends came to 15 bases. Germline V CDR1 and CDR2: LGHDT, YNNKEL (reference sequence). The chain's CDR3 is CASSWTHGGEQFF. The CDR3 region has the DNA TGTGCCAGCAGTTGGACCCACGGGGGTGAGCAGTTCTTC.

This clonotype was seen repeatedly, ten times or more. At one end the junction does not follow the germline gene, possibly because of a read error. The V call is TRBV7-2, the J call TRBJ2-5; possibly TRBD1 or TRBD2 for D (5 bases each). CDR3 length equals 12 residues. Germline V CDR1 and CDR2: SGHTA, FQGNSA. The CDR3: CASTLGTETQYF. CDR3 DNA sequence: TGTGCCAGCACCTTAGGGACAGAGACCCAGTACTTC. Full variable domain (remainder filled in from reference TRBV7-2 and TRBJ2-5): GAGVSQSPSNKVTEKGKDVELRCDPISGHTALYWYRQSLGQGLEFLIYFQGNSAPDKSGLPSDRFSAERTGGSVSTLTIQRTQQEDSAVYLCASTLGTETQYFGPGTRLLVL.